This TCR beta chain comes out of a study of blood T cells in healthy people across ages (dated by TCRdb to between 2014 and 2017). In the study overall: In model experiments, template switching captured roughly one uniquely barcoded TCR beta cDNA molecule for every two T cells. Donors were grouped into four age groups: young (average approximately 15 years), middle-aged (about 40), aged (around 60) and long-lived (approximately 82). Using deep sequencing normalized with unique cDNA molecular identifiers, the study measured how TCR beta repertoire diversity changes with age. To avoid experimental bias, donors of different ages were randomly spread across the sequencing lanes. The study analyzed two additional independent replicas of 1 million unique cDNA reads from the same blood draw for two donors, one aged 18 to 30 and one aged 80 or older. Points the paper makes about the study in general: Since profiling was done on bulk unsorted PBMCs, naive and antigen-experienced compartments could not be conclusively compared. The percentage of naive T cells measured by flow cytometry correlated strongly with observed TCR beta diversity. Compared with the aged group, more naive CD4+ T cells, fewer expanded clones and increased TCR diversity were shown by the long-lived group, suggesting age selection. Estimates of total diversity based on one million sequenced T cells were considered lower bounds and underestimates. As age increased, observed TCR beta diversity per million T cells dropped in a roughly linear way, and a significant reduction was already evident by age around 41. Because the CMV infection status of the donors was unknown, age-related changes in expanded clonotypes may potentially have been confounded.

Concerning this clonotype itself: No antigen is known for it. Base qualities are not provided; no much larger clone lies one nucleotide away.

Libraries came from 5' RACE. Sequencing was carried out with an Illumina HiSeq 2500. The second PCR ran for about 7 to 11 cycles and used a J-beta primer mix along with a sample-barcoded 5' primer. A unique molecular identifier was introduced onto each TCR beta cDNA molecule by a template-switch 5' adaptor carrying 12 random nucleotides. Each sample yielded at least 3 million CDR3-containing paired-end reads. First-strand cDNA was synthesized from all RNA with the Mint cDNA synthesis kit, primed by a TRBC-specific oligonucleotide. After uracil-DNA glycosylase treatment, a first 18-cycle PCR used universal primers M1SS and BC2_uni_R on all cDNA. Regarding the original processing steps: Normalization of each sample was performed by random selection of 1 million high-quality reads, each carrying a distinct molecular identifier. Reads sharing molecular identifiers were discarded rather than binned into consensus sequences. CDR3 identification, clonotype clustering and error correction used MiTCR with a Q25 quality threshold and the strictest error-elimination algorithm. A nonparametric unseen species model using Euler transformation provided a lower-bound estimate of total TCR beta diversity. Through fastp at Q25 and MiXCR, TCRdb rebuilt clones from the public reads, retaining in-frame beta chains. Rows merge per CDR3 protein into single entries with the most common DNA and genes. The V and J calls were not made by the authors but by TCRdb's processing. The sample table holds about 640,000 distinct CDR3 sequences, of which approximately 50% were seen once. Of the sample, 30% to 45% falls within the top ten clones.

V is shortened by 3 bases, J by 11 bases, and the region joining them spans 13 bases. The CDR3 numbers 12 residues from cysteine through phenylalanine. Only CDR3 DNA remains: 36 bases, in frame from the first base. CDR1 and CDR2 were assigned from the germline V gene as SGHDN and FVKESK. Donors were around 37 systemically healthy Caucasian individuals from Russia aged roughly 6 to 90 years. Each donor gave roughly 9.5 milliliters of peripheral blood, collected into EDTA-treated Vacutainer tubes. Ficoll-Paque density-gradient centrifugation was used to isolate PBMCs, with at least 6.5 million per sample. Trizol reagent was used to extract total RNA from the PBMCs, yielding at least 5 micrograms per sample. For every donor, an aliquot of PBMCs went through flow cytometry to measure the percentages of naive CD45RAhigh/CD27high T cells.

This clonotype was obtained from a man aged 55 to 70 in good health. This receptor chain uses TRBV14 and TRBJ2-5, with an unclear D gene assignment. The sequenced material came from blood. The DNA sequence is given as TGTGCCAGCAGCCATCAGGCCCGCCAGCAGTACTTC. The resulting protein is CASSHQARQQYF.